Listed below are T cell receptor beta chains from one sample, sequenced in a study of blood T cell repertoires in COVID-19. The repertoire was sequenced with immunoSEQ multiplex PCR; TCRdb's copy has only in-frame clones and lacks some. The data show 220,000 or so clones, 80% to 85% seen once. The sample comprised peripheral blood. All receptors derive from a woman aged 25 to 39 who had recovered from COVID-19. CDR3s include the opening cysteine and the closing phenylalanine or tryptophan. The D gene is left open where the match is weak. Part of the rows lack a size; the others show once, few, many or a class for expanded clones.

TGTGCCAGCAGTCGGGACAGACTCTCCTACGAGCAGTACTTC	CASSRDRLSYEQYF	-	TRBV6-5	TRBJ2-7	TRBD1
TGTGCCAGCAGTTTTCTCCGGGACAGGGGGGACTATGGCTACACCTTC	CASSFLRDRGDYGYTF	-	TRBV6-2/TRBV6-3	TRBJ1-2	TRBD1
TGCAGCGCTCGACCGACAGATAACTATGGCTACACCTTC	CSARPTDNYGYTF	few	TRBV29-1	TRBJ1-2	-
TGTGCCAGCAGCGAGGGATCTTACGAGCAGTACTTC	CASSEGSYEQYF	-	TRBV2	TRBJ2-7	-
TGTGCCAGCAGCCAAGCGGGACTGTCTGGAAACACCATATATTTT	CASSQAGLSGNTIYF	-	TRBV14	TRBJ1-3	-
TGTGCCAGCAGCAGAAACAGCGCGGGGGAGATTGAGCAGTTCTTC	CASSRNSAGEIEQFF	-	TRBV21-1	TRBJ2-1	-
TGTGCCAGCAGCCTAGGACAGGGGGTCAACTACGAGCAGTACTTC	CASSLGQGVNYEQYF	few	TRBV7-3	TRBJ2-7	TRBD1
TGCAGCGTCGAACAGGGTAGTATGTCCGAGCAGTACTTC	CSVEQGSMSEQYF	-	TRBV29-1	TRBJ2-7	-
TGTGCCACCAGTGATTTTCGTCAGGGCTACAATGAGCAGTTCTTC	CATSDFRQGYNEQFF	-	TRBV24-1	TRBJ2-1	-
TGTGCCTGGAGTCTAGCGGGGACCTACGAGCAGTACTTC	CAWSLAGTYEQYF	-	TRBV30	TRBJ2-7	TRBD2
TGTGCCAGCAGTGAAGGAAAGGAGACCGGGGAGCTGTTTTTT	CASSEGKETGELFF	-	TRBV6-1	TRBJ2-2	-
TGTGCCAGCAGTTACACGGGGATCGCAGATACGCAGTATTTT	CASSYTGIADTQYF	-	TRBV6-5	TRBJ2-3	-
TGTGCCAGCAGCCAAGGGGAGGGTTGGGACACTGAAGCTTTCTTT	CASSQGEGWDTEAFF	-	TRBV3-1/TRBV3-2	TRBJ1-1	-
TGTGCCAGCAGCCGTGGGACTAGCGGGTTAATCTACGAGCAGTACTTC	CASSRGTSGLIYEQYF	-	TRBV3-1/TRBV3-2	TRBJ2-7	TRBD2
TGTGCCAGTAGTCCCCGGACTAGCGGGAGTGGCGAGCAGTACTTC	CASSPRTSGSGEQYF	-	TRBV19	TRBJ2-7	TRBD2
TGTGCCAGCTCACCGGACAGGGGTGAAGCTTTCTTT	CASSPDRGEAFF	-	TRBV18	TRBJ1-1	TRBD1
TGTGCCAGCAGTTTAATGTCCGGGACTAGTCGCTACGAGCAGTACTTC	CASSLMSGTSRYEQYF	-	TRBV28	TRBJ2-7	TRBD2
TGCAGTGGTCAGGTGGGCTATGGCTACACCTTC	CSGQVGYGYTF	-	TRBV20-1	TRBJ1-2	-
TGTGCCACCAGCAGAGATTGGGGCTCCGAGCAGTACTTC	CATSRDWGSEQYF	-	TRBV15	TRBJ2-7	-
TGCAGTGTCGGGACAGGGGGCGAGCAGTACTTC	CSVGTGGEQYF	-	TRBV20-1	TRBJ2-7	TRBD1
TGTGCCAGCAGCCCCTCAGGAGGGGCCAACGTCCTGACTTTC	CASSPSGGANVLTF	-	TRBV9	TRBJ2-6	-